Presented here are 22 T cell receptor beta chains from one specimen sequenced in a study of radiotherapy plus CTLA-4 blockade in lung cancer. Here immunoSEQ multiplex PCR was the method, and the copy in TCRdb shows in-frame clones only, minus some. The table lists about 43,000 clones, around 70% of them singletons. The sample in question was peripheral blood, obtained from a patient treated with radiotherapy plus ipilimumab. These receptors were taken from a human donor with non-small cell lung cancer who had a partial response to radiotherapy plus ipilimumab.

The chain has TRBV11-2 and TRBJ1-4; D is undetermined. CDR1 is SGHAT and CDR2 is FQNNGV in the germline V gene. Between the trimmed V and J ends, which lost 5 bases and 8 bases, there was a span of 12 bases. The CDR3 loop spans 13 amino acids. The DNA for the CDR3 is TGTGCCAGCAGCCAACCTCCGGGGGAAAAACTGTTTTTT. This codes for CASSQPPGEKLFF.

The CDR3: CASSLTLPPTQNIQYF. The CDR3 nucleotides are TGTGCCAGCTCACTTACCCTACCGCCGACACAAAACATTCAGTACTTC. The rearrangement uses TRBV18 and TRBJ2-4; D call uncertain. The germline V gene encodes CDR1 KGHSH and CDR2 LQKENI. This CDR3 spans 16 amino acids. V dropped 4 bases and J dropped 5 bases, with 18 bases sitting between them.

This clone is labeled medium-sized. J is TRBJ1-4 and V is TRBV11-2; D remains unclear. V was trimmed by 0 bases and J by 6 bases, leaving 20 bases between them. CDR1 is SGHAT, CDR2 FQNNGV, per germline. The CDR3 totals 18 residues. The CDR3 sequence: CASSLEAGRSLRDEKLFF. The CDR3 DNA sequence: TGTGCCAGCAGCTTAGAGGCGGGCCGATCCCTGCGGGATGAAAAACTGTTTTTT. Based on the CDR3 plus reference TRBV11-2 and TRBJ1-4, the full variable domain is EAGVAQSPRYKIIEKRQSVAFWCNPISGHATLYWYQQILGQGPKLLIQFQNNGVVDDSQLPKDRFSAERLKGVDSTLKIQPAKLEDSAVYLCASSLEAGRSLRDEKLFFGSGTQLSVL.

This clone was observed a handful of times. A read error may account for a junction end that differs from germline. The genes are TRBV10-2 and TRBJ1-2, with 11 bases that match TRBD1. Germline V gene lookup returns CDR1 WSHSY and CDR2 SAAADI. This CDR3 has 13 amino acids. The CDR3 loop reads CASRHGQGAGYTF. The CDR3 bases are TGTGCCAGCAGGCATGGACAGGGGGCCGGCTACACCTTC.

This chain uses TRBV5-6 with TRBJ2-4; the match to TRBD2 covers 15 bases. The trim removed 4 bases at V and 9 bases at J, leaving 11 bases unmatched. Per the germline V gene, CDR1 is SGHDT and CDR2 is YYEEEE. The CDR3 length is 17 residues. CDR3 nucleotides: TGTGCCAGCAGCATGGGACTAGCGGGAGGCGGGGGGAGCATTCAGTACTTC. As protein: CASSMGLAGGGGSIQYF.

The chain carries TRBV6-1 and TRBJ2-1; D gene ambiguous. The germline V gene has CDR1 MNHNS and CDR2 SASEGT. The CDR3 is made up of 13 amino acids. V was shortened by 3 bases and J by 1 base, with 4 bases between the two germline ends. CDR3 protein: CASSDRSYNEQFF. The CDR3 DNA sequence: TGTGCCAGCAGTGATAGATCCTACAATGAGCAGTTCTTC.

This clone came up a few times. The V gene is TRBV5-4, the J gene TRBJ2-7, with 9 positions matching TRBD2. CDR3 size: 14 residues. The germline CDR1 and CDR2 sequences are SGHNT and YYREEE (reference sequence). J gave up 0 bases and V 4 bases, and 2 bases lay outside the gene matches. The CDR3 bases are TGTGCCAGCAGCGCTAGCGGGGACTCCTACGAGCAGTACTTC. Translating it yields CASSASGDSYEQYF.

The chain has TRBV18 and TRBJ1-1; TRBD1 is a possible D gene (5 bases). In germline, CDR1 is KGHSH, CDR2 LQKENI. The CDR3 has 15 residues. V was shortened by 4 bases and J by 5 bases, with 17 bases between the two germline ends. In DNA, the CDR3 is TGTGCCAGCTCACAAACCCAGGCCCGGGGGACTGAAGCTTTCTTT. As protein: CASSQTQARGTEAFF. Full variable domain (rest looked up from reference TRBV18 and TRBJ1-1): NAGVMQNPRHLVRRRGQEARLRCSPMKGHSHVYWYRQLPEEGLKFMVYLQKENIIDESGMPKERFSAEFPKEGPSILRIQQVVRGDSAAYFCASSQTQARGTEAFFGQGTRLTVV.

This clone was counted a single time. V is TRBV12-5 and J is TRBJ2-5, with 8 bases matching TRBD2. Germline V gives CDR1 LGHNT, CDR2 FRNRAP. The CDR3 is 14 residues long. V trimming: 2 bases; J trimming: 7 bases; junction bases outside the gene matches: 6. The CDR3 sequence is CASGLSGGFVTQYF. CDR3 DNA sequence: TGTGCTAGTGGTTTGAGCGGGGGTTTTGTGACCCAGTACTTC.

The chain recombines TRBV2 with TRBJ2-7; 10 bases align to TRBD1. With V trimmed by 8 bases and J by 3 bases, 4 bases remained unmatched. Germline assignment: CDR1 SNHLY and CDR2 FYNNEI. The CDR3 is 13 amino acids. CDR3 protein: CASSGTGDYEQYF. CDR3 nucleotides: TGTGCCAGCTCCGGGACAGGGGACTACGAGCAGTACTTC.

There are a few counts of this clone. The chain employs TRBV7-2 and TRBJ2-2; 8 nucleotides line up with TRBD1. Germline V CDR1 and CDR2: SGHTA, FQGNSA. This CDR3 has 14 residues. The V segment lost 5 bases and the J segment 7 bases; nucleotides outside the gene matches: 6. The CDR3 coding sequence is TGTGCCAGCAGCGATTCTGGGACAGGCGGGGAGCTGTTTTTT. Translation gives CASSDSGTGGELFF.

The rearrangement links TRBV19 to TRBJ1-2, with 7 bases identical to TRBD1. The V gene's germline CDR1 is LNHDA and CDR2 SQIVND (reference sequence). With V trimmed by 4 bases and J by 5 bases, 7 bases remained unmatched. The CDR3 has 14 residues. In DNA, the CDR3 is TGTGCCAGTAGTACAGGGACAGCCCCTTATGGCTACACCTTC. This encodes CASSTGTAPYGYTF.

This CDR3 reads CASKIQGAEAFF. The CDR3 nucleotides are TGTGCCAGCAAGATACAGGGCGCTGAAGCTTTCTTT. The rearrangement links TRBV6-5 to TRBJ1-1; tentative D call: TRBD1 (6 bases). Per the germline V gene, CDR1 is MNHEY and CDR2 is SVGAGI. Trimming removed 7 bases from V and 6 bases from J, with 12 bases in between. This CDR3 comprises 12 residues.

V and J are TRBV6-5 and TRBJ2-7, with no clear D. The CDR3 runs 16 residues. Germline lookup yields CDR1 MNHEY and CDR2 SVGAGI. V lost 0 bases and J 0 bases, leaving 12 bases between the germline ends. The CDR3: CASSYSLFSSSYEQYF. CDR3 DNA sequence: TGTGCCAGCAGTTACTCTCTCTTCTCCAGCTCCTACGAGCAGTACTTC.

The sample holds one count of this clone. The chain carries TRBV5-1 and TRBJ2-2; 7 bases fit TRBD2. Germline trimming cut 7 bases from V and 3 bases from J; bases unmatched to any gene: 6. CDR1 and CDR2 from the germline V gene are SGHRS and YFSETQ. The CDR3 extends over 14 amino acids. CDR3 amino acids: CASSGGDDTGELFF. As DNA, the CDR3 is TGCGCCAGCTCTGGGGGGGACGACACCGGGGAGCTGTTTTTT.

The chain combines TRBV6-1 with TRBJ2-6; 8 bases align to TRBD1. Germline loops: CDR1 MNHNS, CDR2 SASEGT. The trim removed 5 bases at V and 2 bases at J, leaving 2 bases unmatched. This CDR3 has 15 amino acids. CDR3 nucleotides: TGTGCCAGCAGTCGCAGGGGGCCTGGGGCCAACGTCCTGACTTTC. It codes for CASSRRGPGANVLTF.

Details on this clone: This sample also contains other DNA sequences that code for the same CDR3. This chain links TRBV6-4 with TRBJ1-1, with unresolved D. Germline assignment: CDR1 MRHNA and CDR2 SNTAGT. Trimming left V 0 bases short and J 5 bases short, with 10 bases between. The CDR3 loop spans 14 amino acids. The CDR3 region has the DNA TGTGCCAGCAGTGACTCGAGTCGAGGGACTGAAGCTTTCTTT. Its protein product is CASSDSSRGTEAFF.

The chain is built from TRBV30 and TRBJ2-7, with no clear D. V lost 3 bases, J lost 0 bases, and 6 bases lay in between. Germline V gene lookup returns CDR1 GTSNPN and CDR2 SVGIG (reference sequence). This CDR3 is built from 12 residues. The CDR3, as DNA: TGTGCCTGGAGCGAGGACTCCTACGAGCAGTACTTC. It specifies CAWSEDSYEQYF.

This clone was seen a few times. The rearrangement links TRBV5-4 to TRBJ2-7, with 7 bases lining up with TRBD2. V was pared by 0 bases and J by 7 bases, with 19 bases of the junction left unmatched. CDR1 is SGHNT, CDR2 YYREEE, per germline (reference sequence). CDR3 length: 18 amino acids. The chain's CDR3 is CASSLEGSGTTTSREQYF. The CDR3, as DNA: TGTGCCAGCAGCTTGGAGGGGTCAGGGACTACTACTTCTCGGGAGCAGTACTTC.

The chain carries TRBV7-9 and TRBJ1-1; 7 nucleotides align to TRBD1. Germline loops: CDR1 SEHNR, CDR2 FQNEAQ (reference sequence). This CDR3 spans 19 amino acids. Trimming at V came to 1 base and at J to 6 bases, leaving 20 bases not matched to a gene. The CDR3 sequence: CASSLGLGGTGEKFPEAFF. CDR3 nucleotide sequence: TGTGCCAGCAGCTTAGGATTGGGTGGAACAGGGGAGAAGTTTCCTGAAGCTTTCTTT.

This clone came up a few times. V gene TRBV10-2 combines with J gene TRBJ1-2, with D uncertain. CDR3 length equals 14 residues. The V end lost 2 bases, the J end lost 3 bases, and 10 bases lay between the germline ends. From germline, CDR1 is WSHSY and CDR2 SAAADI. CDR3 amino acids: CASSEAGSHYGYTF. CDR3 nucleotides: TGCGCCAGCAGTGAGGCGGGCAGCCACTATGGCTACACCTTC.

This clone came up once. The V call is TRBV9, the J call TRBJ2-5; 13 nucleotides line up with TRBD2. With V trimmed by 4 bases and J by 4 bases, 13 bases remained unmatched. Germline V gene sequence: CDR1 SGDLS, CDR2 YYNGEE. The CDR3 covers 18 residues. CDR3 in DNA: TGTGCCAGCAGCCTAGGACTAGCGGGGGAACCATCAGGAGAGACCCAGTACTTC. Residues: CASSLGLAGEPSGETQYF.